These T cell receptor beta chains were read from a single sample in a study of CD8+ T cells in alopecia areata. Using immunoSEQ multiplex PCR, the repertoire was profiled, and TCRdb retains in-frame clones only, with some absent. This sample has roughly 220,000 clones; approximately 38% occur once, and the top ten carry just under 0.5%. The specimen was CD4+ T cells sorted from blood, collected at approximately week 30, from a patient treated with tofacitinib. These receptors all stem from a human donor with alopecia areata. Both conserved end residues are part of each CDR3. D genes are given only for firm matches. The size entry is marked missing in some rows and otherwise reads once, few, many or a size class.

TRBV4-1	TRBJ2-1	NA	few	TGCGCCAGCAGCCAAGATCCCCTTGAGCAGTTCTTC	CASSQDPLEQFF
TRBV9	TRBJ1-3	NA	few	TGTGCCAGCAGCGTCGAAGTGGGGTATCGTAGAAACACCATATATTTT	CASSVEVGYRRNTIYF
TRBV30	TRBJ2-1	NA	NA	TGTGCCTGGAGTACGGGGGTAATGGTTAATGAGCAGTTCTTC	CAWSTGVMVNEQFF
TRBV4-2	TRBJ1-2	TRBD1	NA	TGTGCCAGCAGCCAAGAGGCGACAGGGTATGGCTACACCTTC	CASSQEATGYGYTF
TRBV7-9	TRBJ1-4	NA	NA	TGTGCCAGCAGCCGAGCGGGGGAAAAACTGTTTTTT	CASSRAGEKLFF
TRBV4-2	TRBJ2-6	NA	NA	TGTGCCAGCAGCCAAGGGGGGGAAGGATCTGGGGCCAACGTCCTGACTTTC	CASSQGGEGSGANVLTF
TRBV27	TRBJ1-6	NA	NA	TGTGCCAGCAGTTTTCAGGGTCCAAATTCACCCCTCCACTTT	CASSFQGPNSPLHF
TRBV5-1	TRBJ2-5	TRBD1	NA	TGCGCCAGCAGCACCGGACAGGGCCGAGAGACCCAGTACTTC	CASSTGQGRETQYF
TRBV4-1	TRBJ2-7	NA	few	TGCGCCAGCAGCCAAGTAGCAAAGAACTCCTACGAGCAGTACTTC	CASSQVAKNSYEQYF
TRBV7-3	TRBJ2-2	NA	NA	TGTGCCAGCAGCTCCTCCGGGGAGCTGTTTTTT	CASSSSGELFF
TRBV10-3	TRBJ1-1	NA	NA	TGTGCCATCAGCCCGAGTGAGGGGAACACTGAAGCTTTCTTT	CAISPSEGNTEAFF
TRBV23-1	TRBJ2-3	NA	NA	TGCGCCAGCAGTCAATCAAGAGGGGGTAGCACAGATACGCAGTATTTT	CASSQSRGGSTDTQYF
TRBV25-1	TRBJ2-1	NA	NA	TGTGCCAGCAGTGAGATCGGGGAGGCGATGTCCTACAATGAGCAGTTCTTC	CASSEIGEAMSYNEQFF
TRBV4-1	TRBJ2-7	TRBD1	NA	TGCGCCAGCAGCCAACCCCGGGACAGGGCCCACGAGCAGTACTTC	CASSQPRDRAHEQYF
TRBV11-1	TRBJ2-2	NA	few	TGTGCCAGCAGTACCAGGAACACCGGGGAGCTGTTTTTT	CASSTRNTGELFF
TRBV19	TRBJ1-5	NA	few	TGTGCCAGTAGTACAACAGAAATTCAACGCAATCAGCCCCAGCATTTT	CASSTTEIQRNQPQHF
TRBV30	TRBJ2-2	TRBD2	few	TGTGCCTGGACCTCCGGGACTAGGCTGTTCGCGAACACCGGGGAGCTGTTTTTT	CAWTSGTRLFANTGELFF
TRBV10-3	TRBJ2-7	NA	NA	TGTGCCATTAGCCCGAGGCCCTCCTACGAGCAGTACTTC	CAISPRPSYEQYF
TRBV18	TRBJ2-3	TRBD2	NA	TGTGCCAGCTCTCCCTCTCGCGGGGGGGCAGATACGCAGTATTTT	CASSPSRGGADTQYF
TRBV5-1	TRBJ2-3	TRBD1	few	TGCGCCAGCAGCTTGGAGACAGGGGGCACAGATACGCAGTATTTT	CASSLETGGTDTQYF
TRBV25-1	TRBJ2-7	TRBD1	NA	TGTGCCAGCAGTAGAACCGGGACAGCCTACGAGCAGTACTTC	CASSRTGTAYEQYF
TRBV14	TRBJ1-4	NA	few	TGTGCCAGCAGCCAAGAGAGCAGGTCAACTAATGAAAAACTGTTTTTT	CASSQESRSTNEKLFF
TRBV14	TRBJ2-7	TRBD2	many	TGTGCCAGCAGCCAAGATCACTCTAGCGGGGAATACGAGCAGTACTTC	CASSQDHSSGEYEQYF
TRBV30	TRBJ2-7	TRBD2	NA	TGTGCCTGGAGTGTATCTAGCGGAACCTACGAGCAGTACTTC	CAWSVSSGTYEQYF
TRBV11-1	TRBJ2-5	TRBD2	few	TGTGCCAGCAGCTGGGGACTAGCGGCAGAGACCCAGTACTTC	CASSWGLAAETQYF
TRBV5-1	TRBJ2-1	NA	NA	TGCGCCAGCAGCTTGGAGGGGTCGTCCTACAATGAGCAGTTCTTC	CASSLEGSSYNEQFF
TRBV15	TRBJ2-5	TRBD2	NA	TGTGCCACCAGCAGAAAAGGAACGGGAGGTGAGACCCAGTACTTC	CATSRKGTGGETQYF
TRBV7-2	TRBJ1-5	TRBD1	few	TGTGTCAGCAGCCGCGGACAGGGCTATCAGCCCCAGCATTTT	CVSSRGQGYQPQHF
TRBV4-2	TRBJ2-3	NA	NA	TGTGCCAGCAGCCCTGGAGGTAGCGGAAGCACAGATACGCAGTATTTT	CASSPGGSGSTDTQYF
TRBV29-1	TRBJ1-2	NA	NA	TGCAGCGTTGCAGGGGCACGGGACTATGGCTACACCTTC	CSVAGARDYGYTF
TRBV2	TRBJ1-2	NA	NA	TGTGCCAGCAGTGAAATGGGGCACTCTGGTGGCTACACCTTC	CASSEMGHSGGYTF
TRBV29-1	TRBJ2-1	TRBD2	NA	TGCAGCGTTGAGGGACTAGCGAACAATGAGCAGTTCTTC	CSVEGLANNEQFF
TRBV5-1	TRBJ2-1	TRBD2	NA	TGCGCCAGCAGCATAGGACTGAGCGGGGCCATCGATGAGCAGTTCTTC	CASSIGLSGAIDEQFF
TRBV5-6	TRBJ2-1	NA	once	TGTGCCAGCAGCTTGGGTCTAGCGCGGGAGCAGTTCTTC	CASSLGLAREQFF
TRBV6-1	TRBJ1-1	NA	NA	TGTGCCAGCAGTGAGATGGTCAGAGGGGGCACTGAAGCTTTCTTT	CASSEMVRGGTEAFF
TRBV5-6	TRBJ2-1	TRBD2	NA	TGTGCCAGCAGCCCGGCTTGGGCGGGAGCCTACAATGAGCAGTTCTTC	CASSPAWAGAYNEQFF
TRBV30	TRBJ2-7	NA	NA	TGTGCCTGGAGACGCGCGGGGCGACGGTACGAGCAGTACTTC	CAWRRAGRRYEQYF
TRBV5-1	TRBJ2-7	NA	NA	TGCGCCAGCAGCTTGTACAGCTCCTACGAGCAGTACTTC	CASSLYSSYEQYF
TRBV19	TRBJ2-1	TRBD2	few	TGTGCCAGTACGGCGACTAGCGGACTATACAATGAGCAGTTCTTC	CASTATSGLYNEQFF
TRBV19	TRBJ2-3	TRBD2	NA	TGTGCCAGTAGTATTATGGCGGGGGGTAGCACAGATACGCAGTATTTT	CASSIMAGGSTDTQYF
TRBV11-2	TRBJ2-1	TRBD2	few	TGTGCCAGCAGCTCTCGGACTAGCGGGAGAGGGCGCAATGAGCAGTTCTTC	CASSSRTSGRGRNEQFF
TRBV2	TRBJ2-7	TRBD1	NA	TGTGCCAGCAGTTTAGACAGGGGGGGCCCCTACGAGCAGTACTTC	CASSLDRGGPYEQYF
TRBV2	TRBJ1-5	TRBD1	few	TGTGCCAGCTCCCGAAGGGGGCAGACCAATCAGCCCCAGCATTTT	CASSRRGQTNQPQHF
TRBV6-1	TRBJ1-2	NA	NA	TGTGCCAGCAGTCCACTTTCGAGCAGCGATGGCTACACCTTC	CASSPLSSSDGYTF
TRBV30	TRBJ1-1	NA	NA	TGTGCCTGGAAGGCTTGGGGGCTGGACCCTGAAGCTTTCTTT	CAWKAWGLDPEAFF
TRBV25-1	TRBJ2-3	NA	NA	TGTGCCAGCAGAGAATCAGTGTATACGCAGTATTTT	CASRESVYTQYF
TRBV30	TRBJ2-2	TRBD1	NA	TGTGCCGGACAGGTCTACCGGGAGCTGTTTTTT	CAGQVYRELFF
TRBV27	TRBJ2-6	NA	few	TGTGCCAGCAGTACGGTGTCTGGGGCCAACGTCCTGACTTTC	CASSTVSGANVLTF
TRBV7-2	TRBJ2-6	NA	NA	TGTGCCAGCAGCCCCAGGGGTAAAAGGGTTGGGGCCAACGTCCTGACTTTC	CASSPRGKRVGANVLTF
TRBV7-2	TRBJ2-2	NA	few	TGTGCCAGCAGCTTAACGGCAGGCAACACCGGGGAGCTGTTTTTT	CASSLTAGNTGELFF
TRBV19	TRBJ2-3	TRBD2	many	TGTGCCAGTAGTATACAGGGAGGGGCAGATACGCAGTATTTT	CASSIQGGADTQYF